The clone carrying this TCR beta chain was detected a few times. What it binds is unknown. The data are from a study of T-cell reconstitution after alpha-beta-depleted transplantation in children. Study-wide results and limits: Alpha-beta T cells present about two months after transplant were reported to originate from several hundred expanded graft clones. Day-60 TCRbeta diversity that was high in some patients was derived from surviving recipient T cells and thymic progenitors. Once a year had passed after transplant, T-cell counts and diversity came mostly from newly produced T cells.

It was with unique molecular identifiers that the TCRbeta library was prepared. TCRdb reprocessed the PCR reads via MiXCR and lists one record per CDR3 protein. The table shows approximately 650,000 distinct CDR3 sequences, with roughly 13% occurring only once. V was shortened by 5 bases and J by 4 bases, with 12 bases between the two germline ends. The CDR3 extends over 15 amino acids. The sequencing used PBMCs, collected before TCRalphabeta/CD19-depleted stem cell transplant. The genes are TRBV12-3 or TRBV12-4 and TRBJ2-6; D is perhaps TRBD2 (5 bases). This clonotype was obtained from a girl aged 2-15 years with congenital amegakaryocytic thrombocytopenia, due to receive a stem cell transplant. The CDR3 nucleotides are TGTGCCAGCAGTCCTAGGGAGTACGGGGCCAACGTCCTGACTTTC. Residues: CASSPREYGANVLTF.